The 7 T cell receptor beta chains listed next were all sequenced from one sample in a study of blood T cell repertoires in COVID-19. Measured with immunoSEQ multiplex PCR; TCRdb has only the in-frame clones, and not every one. This table has 250,000 to 350,000 clones, 75% to 90% appearing once. Sample: peripheral blood. These receptors all stem from a woman between 70 and 85 years old with COVID-19, enrolled during active disease.

This clone has a single count. The chain joins TRBV6-6 to TRBJ1-1, with D possibly being TRBD1 (5 bases). Trimming cost V 5 bases and J 5 bases, with 9 bases left between them. The CDR3 sequence is 12 residues long. CDR1 and CDR2 (germline): MNHNY, SVGAGI (reference sequence). The CDR3 nucleotides are TGTGCCAGCAGTACCAGGGCGACTGAAGCTTTCTTT. Amino acid sequence: CASSTRATEAFF.

V and J are TRBV27 and TRBJ2-3, with TRBD2 matching over 12 bases. Germline V lookup: CDR1 MNHEY, CDR2 SMNVEV (reference sequence). The CDR3 is 16 amino acids. Unmatched junction bases numbered 9, after V lost 7 bases and J lost 4 bases. CDR3 sequence reads: CASMVLAGGLADTQYF. The CDR3 DNA reads as TGTGCCAGCATGGTGCTAGCGGGGGGGCTCGCAGATACGCAGTATTTT.

The rearrangement uses TRBV19 and TRBJ1-1; D ambiguous. There are 14 residues in the CDR3. CDR1 and CDR2 (germline): LNHDA, SQIVND (reference sequence). The V and J ends lost 6 bases and 1 base respectively, with 12 bases between them. CDR3 in DNA: TGTGCCAGTAGCCCTGATGAGGGGAACACTGAAGCTTTCTTT. It codes for CASSPDEGNTEAFF.

V is TRBV2 and J is TRBJ1-1; D is ambiguous. V shed 3 bases and J shed 0 bases, with 5 bases lying between them. The germline CDR1 and CDR2 sequences are SNHLY and FYNNEI. CDR3 length: 13 residues. Here the CDR3 reads CASSDGMNTEAFF. The CDR3, as DNA: TGTGCCAGCAGTGATGGCATGAACACTGAAGCTTTCTTT.

The chain has TRBV2 and TRBJ2-5; D is possibly TRBD1 (6 bases). V was pared by 5 bases and J by 1 base, with 17 bases between. This CDR3 contains 16 residues. Germline-derived CDR1 and CDR2 are SNHLY and FYNNEI. The chain's CDR3 is CASSLRTVVAQETQYF. DNA for the CDR3: TGTGCCAGCAGTTTACGGACAGTGGTTGCCCAAGAGACCCAGTACTTC.

This rearrangement joins TRBV19 to TRBJ2-3; tentatively, D is TRBD2 (6 bases). The CDR3 has 13 residues. The V gene's germline CDR1 is LNHDA and CDR2 SQIVND (reference sequence). Trimming stripped 5 bases from V and 4 bases from J, with 10 bases between. The chain's CDR3 is CASSVGTPDTQYF. For the CDR3, the DNA is TGTGCCAGTAGTGTCGGGACTCCAGATACGCAGTATTTT.

This clone came up a few times. The chain employs TRBV30 and TRBJ2-7; weak D call: TRBD2 (6 bases). This CDR3 contains 13 residues. V was clipped by 4 bases and J by 0 bases, with 10 bases between them. CDR1 and CDR2 from the germline V gene are GTSNPN and SVGIG (reference sequence). The chain's CDR3 is CAWTAGSSYEQYF. The CDR3 DNA reads TGTGCCTGGACGGCGGGGAGCTCCTACGAGCAGTACTTC.